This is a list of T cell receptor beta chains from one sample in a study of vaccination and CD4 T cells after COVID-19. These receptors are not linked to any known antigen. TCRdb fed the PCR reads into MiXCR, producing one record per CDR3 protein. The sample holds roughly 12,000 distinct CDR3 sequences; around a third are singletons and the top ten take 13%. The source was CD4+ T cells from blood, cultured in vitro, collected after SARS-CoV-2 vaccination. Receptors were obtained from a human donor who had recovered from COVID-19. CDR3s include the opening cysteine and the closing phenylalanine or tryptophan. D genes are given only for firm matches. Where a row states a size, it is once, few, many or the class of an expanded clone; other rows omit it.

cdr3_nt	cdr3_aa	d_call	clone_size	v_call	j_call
TGTGCCAGCAGCCCGAGGGGTCGCGGGAGGAATGGTGAGCAGTTCTTC	CASSPRGRGRNGEQFF	TRBD2	-	TRBV7-9	TRBJ2-1
TGTGCCAGTAACGACCTCGCGGGTCAGCCCCAGCATTTT	CASNDLAGQPQHF	-	few	TRBV19	TRBJ1-5
TGTGCCAGCCAGACTAGCGGAGGAGATTACGAGCAGTACTTC	CASQTSGGDYEQYF	TRBD2	few	TRBV6-1	TRBJ2-7
TGTGCCAGCAGGCCCTTCGGGACAGGGAAAGAAAAACTGTTTTTT	CASRPFGTGKEKLFF	TRBD1	-	TRBV28	TRBJ1-4
TGTGCCAGCAGTTTACCGGGTCTCAATCAGCCCCAGCATTTT	CASSLPGLNQPQHF	-	few	TRBV28	TRBJ1-5
TGTGCCAGCAGCTTAGCAACCCCAATAGGTGGCTACACCTTC	CASSLATPIGGYTF	-	-	TRBV7-9	TRBJ1-2
TGTGCCAGCACCCTAGAGGGAAGGCCCCAGCATTTT	CASTLEGRPQHF	-	few	TRBV6-1	TRBJ1-5
TGTGCCAGCAGTTTCGTTCAAACAGGGGTCCACGAGCAGTACTTC	CASSFVQTGVHEQYF	TRBD1	medium-sized	TRBV27	TRBJ2-7
TGTGCCACCAGTGCCAACCACCGGGACAGGGGGCGCGGTTCACAAGAGACCCAGTACTTC	CATSANHRDRGRGSQETQYF	TRBD1	-	TRBV24-1	TRBJ2-5
TGTGCCAGCAGCTCAGCCGGGACAGGGCTTGGGACCCAGTACTTC	CASSSAGTGLGTQYF	TRBD1	-	TRBV7-9	TRBJ2-5
TGCAGTGTTACTTTAGGGACAGGGTGGTCACCCCTCCACTTT	CSVTLGTGWSPLHF	TRBD1	-	TRBV20-1	TRBJ1-6
TGCAGTGCTGATAGGACAGGAATCAATGAGCAGTTCTTC	CSADRTGINEQFF	TRBD1	-	TRBV20-1	TRBJ2-1
TGCAGCGTCGCGATGAACACTGAAGCTTTCTTT	CSVAMNTEAFF	-	-	TRBV20-1	TRBJ1-1
TGTGCCACCAGCAGAGATCAAAACACTGAAGCTTTCTTT	CATSRDQNTEAFF	-	large	TRBV15	TRBJ1-1
TGTGCCAGCAGTGTGATGGCAGGGGGCACGGGGGCCAACGTCCTGACTTTC	CASSVMAGGTGANVLTF	TRBD1	few	TRBV6-1	TRBJ2-6
TGTGCCAGCAGCTTCGAGGGAACTGAAGCTTTCTTT	CASSFEGTEAFF	-	-	TRBV11-3	TRBJ1-1
TGTGCCAGCAGCCCTGGCGGGACTAGCGGGAGGGCCTATATGCAGTATTTT	CASSPGGTSGRAYMQYF	TRBD2	-	TRBV7-2	TRBJ2-3
TGCAGTGCTAGAATCGTCGCCGGGACCGGGGAGCTGTTTTTT	CSARIVAGTGELFF	-	few	TRBV20-1	TRBJ2-2
TGCAGCGTTGAAGGTGGCGGGGCTGGAAAGACCCAGTACTTC	CSVEGGGAGKTQYF	-	few	TRBV29-1	TRBJ2-5
TGTGCCAGCAGATCAGGGGGCTCGGGGAACTATGGCTACACCTTC	CASRSGGSGNYGYTF	TRBD1	-	TRBV6-1	TRBJ1-2
TGTGCCAGCAGTTTATACTTCGGGACAGGGGGCTCGTCGAGCTATGGCTACACCTTC	CASSLYFGTGGSSSYGYTF	TRBD1	medium-sized	TRBV27	TRBJ1-2
TGTGCCAGCAGCTTAGATCTTGGGAATTCACCCCTCCACTTT	CASSLDLGNSPLHF	-	-	TRBV11-2	TRBJ1-6
TGTGCCAGTAGGAGGGCGGGACAGTTCCCAGAGACCCAGTACTTC	CASRRAGQFPETQYF	-	few	TRBV19	TRBJ2-5
TGCAGCGTTGAACCCGGACAGGGTGGTACTATCTATGGCTACACCTTC	CSVEPGQGGTIYGYTF	TRBD1	-	TRBV29-1	TRBJ1-2
TGTGCCAGCAGTTCTCGGGTTGCTGGGAACATTCAGTACTTC	CASSSRVAGNIQYF	-	few	TRBV6-5	TRBJ2-4
TGTGCCAGCAGGAGACAGGGAGGGGCAGATACGCAGTATTTT	CASRRQGGADTQYF	-	-	TRBV6-2/TRBV6-3	TRBJ2-3
TGTGCCAGCAGCCGTGCTACGGGAGAGACCCAGTACTTC	CASSRATGETQYF	-	-	TRBV7-3	TRBJ2-5
TGCAGTGCTCCCCCGGGACAGGGAAGCTACGAGCAGTACTTC	CSAPPGQGSYEQYF	TRBD1	-	TRBV20-1	TRBJ2-7
TGTGCCAGCAGTAGAAACACCGGGGAGCTGTTTTTT	CASSRNTGELFF	-	-	TRBV25-1	TRBJ2-2
TGTGCCAGCTCACCCGACAGGGCTGGCTACACCTTC	CASSPDRAGYTF	TRBD1	-	TRBV18	TRBJ1-2
TGTGCCAGTAGTGAAGGACGGCGCTACGAGCAGTACTTC	CASSEGRRYEQYF	-	-	TRBV19	TRBJ2-7
TGCAGTGCTACCGGACAGGGACTGAACACTGAAGCTTTCTTT	CSATGQGLNTEAFF	TRBD1	-	TRBV20-1	TRBJ1-1
TGTGCCAGCAGCTTAGCTCCCGGGGACATTCAGTACTTC	CASSLAPGDIQYF	-	-	TRBV11-2	TRBJ2-4
TGTGCCAGCAGTGCACTCAGGGGGGGGAGCAATCAGCCCCAGCATTTT	CASSALRGGSNQPQHF	TRBD1	-	TRBV2	TRBJ1-5
TGTGCCAGCAGCTCCTACGCGGAGCACACTGAAGCTTTCTTT	CASSSYAEHTEAFF	-	-	TRBV7-6	TRBJ1-1
TGTGCCAGCAGCAACACAGGGGTCAGGACCCAGCATTTT	CASSNTGVRTQHF	TRBD1	-	TRBV28	TRBJ1-5
TGTGCCAGTAAACTAACCGGGACAGCTAATTCACCCCTCCACTTT	CASKLTGTANSPLHF	TRBD1	few	TRBV27	TRBJ1-6
TGTGCCACCAGTGCAGGACAGGGCGGGGGATATAGCAATCAGCCCCAGCATTTT	CATSAGQGGGYSNQPQHF	TRBD1	-	TRBV24-1	TRBJ1-5
TGCAGGCCGGGACAGGGGCAATTAGCGGGAGGCTACGAGCAGTACTTC	CRPGQGQLAGGYEQYF	-	-	TRBV20-1	TRBJ2-7
TGCAGTGCTAGAGTCGGAGGGGACTACGAGCAGTACTTC	CSARVGGDYEQYF	-	-	TRBV20-1	TRBJ2-7
TGTGCCACCAGTGATAAGACAGGGATCTCTGGGGCCAACGTCCTGACTTTC	CATSDKTGISGANVLTF	TRBD1	-	TRBV24-1	TRBJ2-6
TGTGCCATCACCCGGGGGGGACTAGCGGGGGAAAACACAGATACGCAGTATTTT	CAITRGGLAGENTDTQYF	TRBD2	-	TRBV10-3	TRBJ2-3
TGTGCCAGTAGTCTCCGGACTAGCGGGAGCACCTACGAGCAGTACTTC	CASSLRTSGSTYEQYF	TRBD2	medium-sized	TRBV19	TRBJ2-7
TGTGCCAGCAGTAAGGGGACGGTCGTGACGCAGTATTTT	CASSKGTVVTQYF	-	few	TRBV6-2/TRBV6-3	TRBJ2-3
TGTGCCAGTAGGGGAACGGGGACAGCCGATAGCAATCAGCCCCAGCATTTT	CASRGTGTADSNQPQHF	TRBD1	few	TRBV19	TRBJ1-5
TGTGCCACCAGTGACCAAACTAGCGGGCAGTTCTTC	CATSDQTSGQFF	TRBD2	-	TRBV24-1	TRBJ2-1
TGTGCCAGCAGTGAACCCGGGGCCGCCGAAGGCACTGAAGCTTTCTTT	CASSEPGAAEGTEAFF	-	-	TRBV6-1	TRBJ1-1
TGCAGTGCTAGTGGACAGGGGAGGACTGGGGCCAACGTCCTGACTTTC	CSASGQGRTGANVLTF	TRBD1	-	TRBV20-1	TRBJ2-6
TGTGCCAGCAGCTTCCTGGGGACAGATACGCAGTATTTT	CASSFLGTDTQYF	-	few	TRBV7-9	TRBJ2-3
TGTGCCAGCAGCCCACAGGGCCTCGCCATATATTTT	CASSPQGLAIYF	-	few	TRBV7-2	TRBJ1-3
TGTGCCAGCCATCCCCACGGGGGAAATCAGCCCCAGCATTTT	CASHPHGGNQPQHF	-	few	TRBV28	TRBJ1-5